This section outlines one T cell receptor beta chain sequence together with its context. Its antigen is not known. Treatment reported: oral pan-JAK inhibitor, 5-10 mg twice daily. These data come from a study of CD8+ T cells in alopecia areata. Study-level background: Tofacitinib ran for 6 to 18 months before 6 months off drug.

Reverse transcribed after extraction, RNA yielded cDNA as the sequencing template. Generated by immunoSEQ multiplex PCR, the TCRdb table keeps only in-frame clones and is missing some. The sample has fewer than 110,000 clones; 65% to 85% are singletons. General study results and limits: It was lesional scalp, especially alopecia totalis/universalis, that showed higher clonality than normal scalp.

The source of this sequence is a human donor with alopecia areata. This material consisted of CD8+ T cells sorted from blood, taken at week 24, from a patient treated with tofacitinib.

The CDR3 nucleotides read TGTGCCATCAGCGGGACTTACACAGATACGCAGTATTTT. As protein: CAISGTYTDTQYF. This rearrangement joins TRBV10-3 to TRBJ2-3; a weak D match, TRBD2 (6 bases). Trimming pared 6 bases from V and 2 bases from J, leaving 9 bases between. The CDR3 is made up of 13 amino acids. Germline V lookup: CDR1 ENHRY, CDR2 SYGVKD.